This paragraph covers one TCR beta chain sequence. Its antigen remains unidentified. These data come from a study of blood T cell dynamics during melanoma immunotherapy. General study findings and limits: Disease-control patients' PBMC repertoires became either more clonal or more diverse at W3.

Time point specified: week 3, after first cycle of checkpoint inhibitor. Patients had no prior systemic cancer treatment, immunosuppressants or other active cancers. Germline V CDR1 and CDR2: SGHTA, FQGTGA. Deletions cut 1 base from V and 5 bases from J, with 9 bases between. The CDR3 runs to 15 residues. Every bulk PBMC sample received the same 350 ng of DNA. Only in-frame clones appear in the TCRdb table, and some are missing; sequencing was by immunoSEQ multiplex PCR. The data contain about 11,000 clones, roughly 80% of them seen just once; the ten biggest clones take up roughly 15%. Specimen: blood, collected from a patient treated with checkpoint blockade. The sequence was collected from a human donor with melanoma. The V call is TRBV7-3, the J call TRBJ1-6; D not certain. CDR3 nucleotides: TGTGCCAGCAGCTTAATGGGGAGGGATAATTCACCCCTCCACTTT. Its protein product is CASSLMGRDNSPLHF.